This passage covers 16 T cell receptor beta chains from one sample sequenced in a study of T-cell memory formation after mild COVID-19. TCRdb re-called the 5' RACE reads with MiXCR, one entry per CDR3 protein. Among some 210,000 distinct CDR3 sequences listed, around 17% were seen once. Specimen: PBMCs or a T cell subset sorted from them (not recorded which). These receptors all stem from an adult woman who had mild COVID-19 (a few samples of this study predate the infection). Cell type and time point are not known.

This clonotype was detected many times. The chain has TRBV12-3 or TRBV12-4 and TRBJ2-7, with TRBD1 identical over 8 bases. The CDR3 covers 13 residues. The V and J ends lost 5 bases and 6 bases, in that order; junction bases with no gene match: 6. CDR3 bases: TGTGCCAGCAGTATGGCGACAGGGGCCGAGCAGTACTTC. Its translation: CASSMATGAEQYF.

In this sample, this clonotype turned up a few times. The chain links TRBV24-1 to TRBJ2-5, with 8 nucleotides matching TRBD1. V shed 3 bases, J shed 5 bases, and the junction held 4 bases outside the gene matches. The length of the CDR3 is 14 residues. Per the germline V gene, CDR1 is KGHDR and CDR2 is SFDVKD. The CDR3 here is CATSDGQGLETQYF. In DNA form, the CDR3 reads TGTGCCACCAGTGATGGACAGGGTCTGGAGACCCAGTACTTC.

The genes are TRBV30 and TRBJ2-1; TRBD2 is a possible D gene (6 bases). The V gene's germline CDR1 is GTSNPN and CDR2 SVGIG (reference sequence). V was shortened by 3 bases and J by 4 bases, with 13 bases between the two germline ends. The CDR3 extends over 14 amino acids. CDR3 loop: CAWRKDSGYNEQFF. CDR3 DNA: TGTGCCTGGAGAAAGGATAGCGGATACAATGAGCAGTTCTTC.

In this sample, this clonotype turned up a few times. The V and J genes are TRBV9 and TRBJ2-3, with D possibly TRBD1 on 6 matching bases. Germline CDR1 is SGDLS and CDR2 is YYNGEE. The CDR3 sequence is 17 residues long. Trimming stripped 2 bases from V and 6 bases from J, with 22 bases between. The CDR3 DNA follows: TGTGCCAGCAGCGTGGAAGTAGGGGGAACCTCCCGGGATACGCAGTATTTT. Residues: CASSVEVGGTSRDTQYF. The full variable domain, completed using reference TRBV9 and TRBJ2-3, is DSGVTQTPKHLITATGQRVTLRCSPRSGDLSVYWYQQSLDQGLQFLIQYYNGEERAKGNILERFSAQQFPDLHSELNLSSLELGDSALYFCASSVEVGGTSRDTQYFGPGTRLTVL.

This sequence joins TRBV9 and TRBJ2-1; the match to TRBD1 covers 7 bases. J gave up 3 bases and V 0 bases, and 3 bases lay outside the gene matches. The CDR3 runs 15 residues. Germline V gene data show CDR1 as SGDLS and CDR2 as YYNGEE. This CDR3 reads CASSVGQGDYNEQFF. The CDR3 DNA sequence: TGTGCCAGCAGCGTAGGACAGGGAGACTACAATGAGCAGTTCTTC. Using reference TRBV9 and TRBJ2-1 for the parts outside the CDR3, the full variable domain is DSGVTQTPKHLITATGQRVTLRCSPRSGDLSVYWYQQSLDQGLQFLIQYYNGEERAKGNILERFSAQQFPDLHSELNLSSLELGDSALYFCASSVGQGDYNEQFFGPGTRLTVL.

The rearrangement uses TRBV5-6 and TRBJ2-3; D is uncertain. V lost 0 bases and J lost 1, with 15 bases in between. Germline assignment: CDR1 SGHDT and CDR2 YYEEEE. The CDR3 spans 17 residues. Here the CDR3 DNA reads TGTGCCAGCAGCTTGGTTGGCGGAGCCGTCGGCACAGATACGCAGTATTTT. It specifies CASSLVGGAVGTDTQYF.

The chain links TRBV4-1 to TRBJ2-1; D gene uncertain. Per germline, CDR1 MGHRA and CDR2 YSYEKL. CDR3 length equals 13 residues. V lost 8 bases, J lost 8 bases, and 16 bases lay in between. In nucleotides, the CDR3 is TGCGCCAGCGCTAGATTCGGACGGGATGAGCAGTTCTTC. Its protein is CASARFGRDEQFF.

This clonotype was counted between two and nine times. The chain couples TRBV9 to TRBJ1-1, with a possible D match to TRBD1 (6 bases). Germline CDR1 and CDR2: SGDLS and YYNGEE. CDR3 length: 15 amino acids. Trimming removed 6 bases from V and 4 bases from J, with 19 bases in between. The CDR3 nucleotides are TGTGCCAGCACCACAGGGTTATTCGGGAGCACTGAAGCTTTCTTT. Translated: CASTTGLFGSTEAFF.

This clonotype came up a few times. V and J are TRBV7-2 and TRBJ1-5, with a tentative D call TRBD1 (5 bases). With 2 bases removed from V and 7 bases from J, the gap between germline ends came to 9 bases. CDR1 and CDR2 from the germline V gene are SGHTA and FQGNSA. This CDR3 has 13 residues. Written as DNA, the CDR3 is TGTGCCAGCAGCTTATTGGGGGAACAGCCCCAGCATTTT. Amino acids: CASSLLGEQPQHF.

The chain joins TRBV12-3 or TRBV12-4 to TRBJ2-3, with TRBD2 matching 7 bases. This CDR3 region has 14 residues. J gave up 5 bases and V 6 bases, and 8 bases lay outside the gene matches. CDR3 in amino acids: CASSLGGSLDTQYF. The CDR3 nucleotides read TGTGCCAGCAGCCTGGGCGGGAGCCTAGATACGCAGTATTTT.

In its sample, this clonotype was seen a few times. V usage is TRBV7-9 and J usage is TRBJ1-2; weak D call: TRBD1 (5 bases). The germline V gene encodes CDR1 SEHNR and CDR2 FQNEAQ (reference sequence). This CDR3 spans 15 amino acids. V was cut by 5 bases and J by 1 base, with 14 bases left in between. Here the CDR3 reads CASSLGSQVNYGYTF. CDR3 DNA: TGTGCCAGCAGCCTGGGTTCACAGGTTAACTATGGCTACACCTTC.

In DNA, the CDR3 is TGCAGTGCTAGCGGGTCGAGCTCCTACAATGAGCAGTTCTTC. This codes for CSASGSSSYNEQFF. The gene calls are TRBV20-1 and TRBJ2-1; D uncertain. This CDR3 is 14 amino acids long. V shed 3 bases and J shed 0 bases, with 9 bases lying between them. CDR1 and CDR2 (germline): DFQATT, SNEGSKA (reference sequence).

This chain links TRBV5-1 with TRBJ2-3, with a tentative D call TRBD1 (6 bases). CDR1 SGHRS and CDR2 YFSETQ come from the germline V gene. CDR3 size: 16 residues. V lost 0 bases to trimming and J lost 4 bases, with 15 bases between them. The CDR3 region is CASSLAGQGNSDTQYF. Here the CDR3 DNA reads TGCGCCAGCAGCTTGGCCGGGCAGGGGAACTCAGATACGCAGTATTTT.

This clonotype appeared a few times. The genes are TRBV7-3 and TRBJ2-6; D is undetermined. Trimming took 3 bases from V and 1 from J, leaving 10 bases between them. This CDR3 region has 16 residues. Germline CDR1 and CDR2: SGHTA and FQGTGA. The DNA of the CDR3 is TGTGCCAGCAGCTTGATGAGCAGTTCTGGGGCCAACGTCCTGACTTTC. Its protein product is CASSLMSSSGANVLTF.

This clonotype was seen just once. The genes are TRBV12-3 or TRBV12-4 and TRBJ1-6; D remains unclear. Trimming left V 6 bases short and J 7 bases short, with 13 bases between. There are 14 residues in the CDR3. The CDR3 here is CASSLWSGNSPLHF. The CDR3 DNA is TGTGCCAGCAGCCTGTGGTCCGGGAATTCACCCCTCCACTTT.

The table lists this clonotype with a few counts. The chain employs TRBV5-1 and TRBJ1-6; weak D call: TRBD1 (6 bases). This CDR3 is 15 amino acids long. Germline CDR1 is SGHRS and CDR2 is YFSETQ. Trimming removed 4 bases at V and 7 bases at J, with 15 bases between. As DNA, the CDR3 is TGCGCCAGCAGCCCGTCGGGGGGCGGGAATTCACCCCTCCACTTT. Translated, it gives CASSPSGGGNSPLHF. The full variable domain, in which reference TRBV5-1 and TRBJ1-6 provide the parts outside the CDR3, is KAGVTQTPRYLIKTRGQQVTLSCSPISGHRSVSWYQQTPGQGLQFLFEYFSETQRNKGNFPGRFSGRQFSNSRSEMNVSTLELGDSALYLCASSPSGGGNSPLHFGNGTRLTVT.